This paragraph reports one TCR beta chain. Measured with immunoSEQ multiplex PCR; TCRdb has only the in-frame clones, and not every one. This sample has 150,000 to 200,000 clones, with roughly 91% found just once. Germline loops: CDR1 SGHTA, CDR2 FQGNSA. The V and J ends lost 2 bases and 4 bases, in that order; junction bases with no gene match: 5. The CDR3 is 15 amino acids. This specimen belongs to a study of blood T cell repertoires in COVID-19. The chain employs TRBV7-2 and TRBJ1-1; 9 bases align to TRBD1. The sequence came from a man aged 18 to 30 with COVID-19, enrolled during active disease. The sample was peripheral blood. The CDR3 sequence: CASSLSGQGSTEAFF. The CDR3, as DNA: TGTGCCAGCAGCTTATCTGGACAGGGGAGCACTGAAGCTTTCTTT.